This entry features one T cell receptor (beta chain) sequence. Its target antigen remains unknown. Base-call qualities are not available, and no considerably larger clone is one nucleotide away. The data belong to a study of cytomegalovirus exposure and HLA in healthy donors (dated by TCRdb to about 2017). Notes on the research overall: An earlier analysis of several hundred of the donors reported 276 Gb of sequence data and 95 million to 140 million unique TCR beta sequences obtained from about 200 million T cells. Of the 300 to 500 genotyped donors, roughly 76% were placed in the genetic ancestry cluster associated with self-reported Caucasian donors. Both class I and class II loci were covered by HLA typing, at four-digit resolution. The study aimed to test whether signatures of past pathogen exposure could be identified by cataloging public T cell receptors. About 300 gigabases of sequencing data and approximately 80 million unique TCR sequences were included in an early release covering over 600 HLA-typed donors. In a later analysis, previously published TCR beta repertoires from fewer than 750 donors were re-analyzed and high-resolution HLA genotyping was added so that TCR occurrence patterns could be studied. To predict cytomegalovirus infection status, the study brought together high-throughput TCR immunosequencing, statistical association of individual TCRs with disease status, and machine learning. An earlier analysis of approximately 500 of the donors applied high-throughput TCR beta sequencing to assess whether each TCR beta V gene segment acted as functional or pseudogenic. A later genetic analysis used genome-wide SNP genotypes for about 65% of the roughly 700 donors, treating that subset as a discovery cohort. Typing coverage varied by locus: about 620-640 donors for A, B, C, DRB1 and DQB1; roughly 520 for DQA1; about 590 for DPA1; roughly 450 for DPB1. The T cell repertoires of around 730 subjects were profiled by immunosequencing and related to cytomegalovirus serostatus. Donor age, sex, ethnicity and CMV serostatus were compiled alongside the repertoire data. Rather than using new phenotypic data, the later analysis identified candidate immune exposures from TCR beta sequences and from how often those sequences occurred across donors. On average, about 200,000 unique TCR beta nucleotide sequences were sequenced per donor among more than 350 genotyped donors of the cohort, with roughly 18% of those sequences being non-productive. Roughly 5 DR-DQ haplotypes were handled as single units for association and clustering, since linkage in the cohort was strong. Besides the first cohort of roughly 700 subjects, a separate validation cohort made up of over 95 different subjects was used. Every repertoire in the discovery cohort had been generated on one and the same sequencing platform.

What the work shows at the level of the full study, not this receptor alone: In this cohort, only TCR beta chains were sequenced, and detectable features were limited by the absence of alpha or paired-chain data. A cluster of highly shared sequence variants was judged likely to represent a technical artifact of the sequencing pipeline. Presence/absence analyses assumed roughly uniform sequencing depth across donors, an assumption that may not hold. In a later analysis, several top co-occurrence clusters were reported to appear linked to parvovirus B19, influenza, CMV and Epstein-Barr virus. A later genetic analysis reported fewer N-insertions in productive TCRs among donors in an Asian-associated ancestry cluster than the roughly 700-donor mean. A further reported finding was that TCR beta sequences accurately predicted the HLA-A and HLA-B alleles for most subjects in the first cohort. Compared with equally common non-associated chains, HLA-associated TCR beta chains in a later analysis were more clonally expanded and had lower generation probabilities. Most TCR sequences were seen in very few donors, while some public TCRs were found in many individuals. A later genetic analysis associated a missense DCLRE1C variant with V-gene and J-gene trimming of TCR beta chains, and an independent cohort replicated the association. The classifier was reported to diagnose cytomegalovirus status with high specificity and sensitivity in both the original and validation cohorts. In a later analysis, most CMV-associated TCR beta chains were found to appear HLA-restricted, with HLA associations seemingly driven largely by CMV exposure. According to a later analysis, TCR association rates differed among HLA loci, with DRB1 alleles showing the most associated TCRs and HLA-C alleles showing the fewest. Because some donors lacked HLA typing at each locus, the association tests relied only on the typed subset. Some IMGT-functional V segments, including TRBV6-2 and TRBV6-3, could not be told apart with the 87-base-pair reads, so those segments were excluded. Linkage disequilibrium might explain the correlated functional status among segregating V segments, but an unknown experimental factor could not be ruled out. Strong co-occurrence of HLA alleles, especially DR and DQ, made assigning TCR associations to individual alleles difficult. Broadly in line with IMGT annotations, most TCR beta V segments showed up in productive rearrangements about 90% or about 30% of the time in an earlier analysis of around 600 of the donors. Some 15 rarely observed V segments, including chromosome 9 orphons, were excluded from the earlier analysis of just under 600 of the donors because counts were too low. At a false discovery rate of 0.05, a later analysis linked about 16,000 TCR beta sequences to specific HLA alleles. In the study, 164 TCR beta chains were listed as associated with cytomegalovirus. The only immune exposure information available for the cohort was CMV serostatus. According to the authors, the approach could potentially be generalized to other disease states and immunological phenotypes. In vitro tests confirmed that a few of the cytomegalovirus-associated TCR beta chains recognize cytomegalovirus antigens.

CDR1 and CDR2 are read off the germline V gene (reference sequence) as SSHAT and FNYEAQ. V is trimmed back by 6 bases and J by 6 bases, and the junction contains 4 bases that no gene match accounts for. From the cysteine through the phenylalanine, the CDR3 covers 14 amino acids. Only the CDR3 DNA stays, 42 bases, in frame from base 1. The cohort consisted of some 730 healthy bone marrow donors. All cohort members were sampled while nominally healthy, although unrecorded immune exposures were likely present. The donor tested CMV seronegative and was one of the 352 seronegative cohort members. Each donor provided a peripheral blood sample, and peripheral blood mononuclear cells were used for TCR beta sequencing. Genomic DNA was extracted from the blood cell samples with the Qiagen DNeasy Blood Extraction Kit. The library was obtained by the immunoSEQ multiplex PCR assay. For the multiplex PCR, a mixture combining 60 forward primers for TCR Vbeta segments and 13 reverse primers for TCR Jbeta segments was used. A multiplex PCR assay on genomic DNA amplified the CDR3 region of rearranged TCR beta genes. The amplified TCR beta libraries were sequenced on the Illumina HiSeq System as 87-base-pair reads. In the paper's pipeline: A later analysis counted tens of millions of unique TCR beta chains across the roughly 700 repertoires, and around 9.9 million of these chains were shared by at least two donors. To remove PCR and sequencing errors, raw reads were error-corrected and collapsed into unique sequences using a nearest-neighbor algorithm that merged closely related sequences. Alignment of CDR3 sequences to IMGT reference sequences was used to assign V, D and J gene segments. For a sequence to be retained, a match of at least six nucleotides was required to both a V gene segment and a J gene segment. A rearrangement counted as productive if the CDR3 had no stop codons and remained in frame with V and J, and every other rearrangement counted as non-productive. CDR3 was defined according to IMGT convention as the region running from the second conserved V-encoded cysteine to the conserved J-encoded phenylalanine. The earlier analysis of 587 of the donors excluded sequences that lacked an unambiguous match to a single V gene segment. An earlier analysis of 500 to 600 of the donors classified V segments as functional when productive rearrangements were above 56.7% and as segregating when the standard deviation between donors was above 5%. A statistical classification framework was built to diagnose cytomegalovirus status from the catalog of TCR beta chain sequences. In a later analysis, TCR nucleotide sequences were compared against IMGT/GENE-DB human TR gene sequences so that V and J genes could be assigned. In a later analysis, CDR3 sequences and most-parsimonious VDJ recombination scenarios were assigned using the TCRdist pipeline. In a later analysis, each TCR beta chain was defined by its CDR3 amino acid sequence together with its V-gene family, and reads lacking a unique V-gene family were excluded. As a way to deal with suspected cross-contamination and a sequencing artifact, a later analysis dropped 640 or so nucleotide sequences that were highly shared and had low generation probability. In a later analysis, a clonal expansion index was calculated for each public chain from normalized within-repertoire ranks of inferred template counts. In a later analysis, generation probabilities were computed using a VDJ recombination model fitted to out-of-frame rearrangements, and the results were checked against IGoR. In a later analysis, TCR-TCR, TCR-HLA and TCR-CMV co-occurrence was scored with hypergeometric tests, and a repertoire-size bias correction was applied to TCR pairs. To estimate false discovery rates, a later analysis permuted the HLA or CMV assignments 20 times. A later analysis grouped co-occurring TCRs with DBSCAN, adding TCRdist sequence similarity when clustering within HLA-allele-positive subsets. Repertoires with fewer than 30,000 or more than 120,000 public chains were left out of co-occurrence clustering, as were five repertoires with anomalous nucleotide sharing. TCRdb took over this immuneACCESS table, retaining in-frame rearrangements with V and J assigned. Such tables are incomplete; in checked studies, under half of the missing clones stem from an unresolved V gene, and the remainder is unexplained. For V, J and clone size, that table is used; D and trimming come from the DNA. Across this sample there are fewer than 100,000 clones, with 60% to 80% seen only once. Clones ranked in the top ten supply under 4% of the sample.

Sequencing was done on a sample of PBMCs. This clonotype was sampled from a middle-aged woman in good health and CMV-seronegative. The chain joins TRBV7-7 to TRBJ2-2; 10 nucleotides in the junction match TRBD2. CDR3 protein: CASSNSGGAGELFF. The bases are TGTGCCAGCAGTAACAGCGGGGGGGCCGGGGAGCTGTTTTTT.